The entry that follows covers one T cell receptor beta chain sequence. This clone's antigen is unknown. Within one base of it there is no much larger clone, and no base qualities were kept. The sample comes from a study of cytomegalovirus exposure and HLA in healthy donors (dated by TCRdb to about 2017). Concerning the study at large: An earlier analysis of some 600 of the donors reported 250 to 300 Gb of sequence data and approximately 120 million unique TCR beta sequences obtained from about 179 million T cells. A later genetic analysis took genome-wide SNP genotypes for about three fifths of the 666 donors and used that subset as a discovery cohort. In a later analysis, previously published TCR beta repertoires from 600 to 850 donors were re-analyzed and high-resolution HLA genotyping was added so that TCR occurrence patterns could be studied. Approximately 300 gigabases of sequencing data and about 92 million unique TCR sequences made up an early release that covered over 550 HLA-typed donors. In addition to the first cohort of 666 subjects, a separate validation cohort of approximately 130 different subjects was used. Donor age, sex, ethnicity and CMV serostatus were collected together with the repertoire data. To predict cytomegalovirus infection status, the study combined high-throughput TCR immunosequencing, statistical association of individual TCRs with disease status, and machine learning. Class I and class II HLA loci were covered by the typing at four-digit resolution. Four to six DR-DQ haplotypes were handled as single units for association and clustering because linkage in the cohort was strong. Of the approximately 400 genotyped donors, about 80% fell in the genetic ancestry cluster associated with self-reported Caucasian donors. Rather than drawing on any new phenotypic data, the later analysis identified candidate immune exposures from TCR beta sequences and the way those sequences occurred across donors. Every discovery cohort repertoire had been produced on one sequencing platform. Among about 390 genotyped donors of the cohort, an average of about 240,000 unique TCR beta nucleotide sequences were sequenced per donor, around 20% of them non-productive. Typing coverage varied by locus: roughly 620-640 donors for A, B, C, DRB1 and DQB1; 522 for DQA1; approximately 610 for DPA1; more than 450 for DPB1. An earlier analysis of 500 to 750 of the donors applied high-throughput TCR beta sequencing to assess whether each TCR beta V gene segment acted as functional or pseudogenic. The T cell repertoires of 550 to 850 subjects were profiled by immunosequencing and related to cytomegalovirus serostatus. The study aimed to test whether signatures of past pathogen exposure could be identified by cataloging public T cell receptors.

The library relied on the immunoSEQ multiplex PCR assay. A mixture of 60 forward primers for TCR Vbeta segments and 13 reverse primers for TCR Jbeta segments was used in the multiplex PCR. Amplification of the CDR3 region of rearranged TCR beta genes was performed with a multiplex PCR assay on genomic DNA. On the Illumina HiSeq System, the amplified TCR beta libraries were sequenced as 87-base-pair reads. As for the original processing: Across the roughly 600 repertoires, a later analysis counted 78 million or so unique TCR beta chains, approximately 12 million of which were shared by at least two donors. Raw reads were error-corrected and collapsed into unique sequences by a nearest-neighbor algorithm in which closely related sequences were merged to remove PCR and sequencing errors. To assign V, D and J gene segments, CDR3 sequences were aligned to IMGT reference sequences. For a sequence to be retained, at least a six-nucleotide match to both a V gene segment and a J gene segment was required. Rearrangements were called productive when the CDR3 lacked stop codons and stayed in frame with V and J; all others were non-productive. CDR3 was defined according to IMGT convention as the region running from the second conserved V-encoded cysteine to the conserved J-encoded phenylalanine. The earlier analysis of some 550 of the donors excluded any sequence lacking an unambiguous match to a single V gene segment. An earlier analysis of almost 600 of the donors classified V segments as functional when productive rearrangements were above 56.7% and as segregating when the standard deviation between donors was above 5%. A statistical classification framework was built to diagnose cytomegalovirus status from the catalog of TCR beta chain sequences. In a later analysis, TCR nucleotide sequences were compared against IMGT/GENE-DB human TR gene sequences so that V and J genes could be assigned. A later analysis assigned CDR3 sequences and most-parsimonious VDJ recombination scenarios with the TCRdist pipeline. A later analysis defined each TCR beta chain by its CDR3 amino acid sequence plus V-gene family, and excluded reads lacking a unique V-gene family. As a way to deal with suspected cross-contamination and a sequencing artifact, a later analysis dropped roughly 620 nucleotide sequences that were highly shared and had low generation probability. In a later analysis, a clonal expansion index was calculated for each public chain from normalized within-repertoire ranks of inferred template counts. Generation probabilities in a later analysis came from a VDJ recombination model fitted to out-of-frame rearrangements, and those results were checked against IGoR. In a later analysis, TCR-TCR, TCR-HLA and TCR-CMV co-occurrence was scored with hypergeometric tests, and a repertoire-size bias correction was applied to TCR pairs. To estimate false discovery rates, a later analysis permuted the HLA or CMV assignments 20 times. In a later analysis, co-occurring TCRs were grouped using DBSCAN, with TCRdist sequence similarity added in when clustering inside HLA-allele-positive subsets. Repertoires with fewer than 30,000 or more than 120,000 public chains were left out of co-occurrence clustering, as were four to six repertoires with anomalous nucleotide sharing. As stored in TCRdb, this immuneACCESS dataset retains in-frame rearrangements with V and J assigned. A fraction of the clones does not appear; measured against another copy, unresolved V genes explain less than half of the discrepancy, and the remainder lacks a known reason. For V, J and clone size, that table is used; D and trimming come from the DNA. The sample contains roughly 100,000 clones, around three quarters of them found a single time. 5% to 7% of the sample is held by the ten biggest clonotypes.

What the research found in general, with its limitations: CMV serostatus was the only immune exposure information available for the cohort. At a false discovery rate of 0.05, a later analysis linked around 17,000 TCR beta sequences to specific HLA alleles. Because counts were too low, fewer than 20 rarely observed V segments, including chromosome 9 orphons, were excluded from the earlier analysis of 587 of the donors. An earlier analysis of several hundred of the donors showed that most TCR beta V segments appeared in productive rearrangements either about 90% or about 30% of the time, which broadly matched IMGT annotations. In vitro tests confirmed that three of the cytomegalovirus-associated TCR beta chains recognize cytomegalovirus antigens. Only TCR beta chains were sequenced in this cohort, and the absence of alpha or paired-chain data limited detectable features. A later analysis found that HLA-associated TCR beta chains were more clonally expanded and had lower generation probabilities than equally common non-associated chains. While some public TCRs were present in many individuals, most TCR sequences turned up only very rarely across donors. A further reported finding was that TCR beta sequences accurately predicted the HLA-A and HLA-B alleles for most subjects in the first cohort. The study listed 150 to 200 TCR beta chains as associated with cytomegalovirus. A later analysis found that most CMV-associated TCR beta chains appeared HLA-restricted, with HLA associations seemingly driven largely by CMV exposure. A group of highly shared sequence variants was considered likely to be a technical artifact of the sequencing pipeline. HLA typing was unavailable for some donors at each locus, so association tests used only the typed subset. An association between a missense DCLRE1C variant and V-gene and J-gene trimming of TCR beta chains was found in a later genetic analysis and replicated in an independent cohort. According to a later analysis, parvovirus B19, influenza, CMV and Epstein-Barr virus appeared linked to several top co-occurrence clusters. A later analysis found that TCR association rates varied across HLA loci, with DRB1 alleles showing the most associated TCRs and HLA-C alleles the fewest. The authors suggested that the approach could potentially be extended to other disease states and immunological phenotypes. Cytomegalovirus status was reported to be diagnosed by the classifier with high specificity and sensitivity in both the original and validation cohorts. Roughly uniform sequencing depth across donors was assumed in presence/absence analyses, although this assumption may not hold. Some IMGT-functional V segments, including TRBV6-2 and TRBV6-3, could not be distinguished by the 87-base-pair reads and were therefore excluded. Linkage disequilibrium might explain the correlated functional status among segregating V segments, but an unknown experimental factor could not be ruled out. A later genetic analysis reported fewer N-insertions in productive TCRs among donors in an Asian-associated ancestry cluster than the approximately 700-donor mean. Strong co-occurrence of HLA alleles, especially DR and DQ, made assigning TCR associations to individual alleles difficult.

In total, roughly 710 healthy bone marrow donors made up the cohort. Cohort members were all nominally healthy when sampled, although unrecorded immune exposures were likely present. The donor tested CMV seropositive, placing the donor among the approximately 290 seropositive members of the cohort. Each donor provided a peripheral blood sample, and peripheral blood mononuclear cells were used for TCR beta sequencing. The Qiagen DNeasy Blood Extraction Kit was used to extract genomic DNA from the blood cell samples. The CDR3 measures 16 amino acids from cysteine to phenylalanine. Of all the DNA, just the CDR3 is kept, 48 bases in frame from base 1. In the germline V gene, CDR1 corresponds to SGDLS and CDR2 to YYNGEE. V drops 4 bases and J drops 2 bases, leaving 18 bases in between.

The receptor was derived from a woman aged 50 to 60 in good health and CMV-seropositive. The V gene is TRBV9 and the J gene is TRBJ1-2; the D segment cannot be called with confidence. Material for sequencing was PBMCs. The DNA sequence follows: TGTGCCAGCAGCCCTCTCAATCCACAGTCAAACTATGGCTACACCTTC. This gives the protein CASSPLNPQSNYGYTF.